This T cell receptor (beta chain) came from a study of blood T cell repertoires in COVID-19. Study summary: COVID-19 samples, acute and convalescent, were from the United States, Italy and Spain. T cells, B-cell-depleted T cells, or PBMCs supplied cDNA or gDNA.

Trimming removed 8 bases from V and 6 bases from J, with 11 bases in between. The length of the CDR3 is 12 residues. The germline V gene encodes CDR1 MDHEN and CDR2 SYDVKM. This table comes from immunoSEQ multiplex PCR, and its TCRdb copy is limited to in-frame clones, with some not included. In the table there are fewer than 25,000 clones, more than 75% of which are singletons. This TCR came from a human donor with active COVID-19. The donor label of this sample is uncertain. This chain connects TRBV28 to TRBJ1-5; tentatively, D is TRBD1 (5 bases). Material for sequencing was peripheral blood. The DNA for the CDR3 is TGTGCCAGCGGACAATTAGGTCAGCCCCAGCATTTT. It translates to CASGQLGQPQHF.